A single sample gave rise to the 18 T cell receptor beta chains below, sequenced in a study of cytomegalovirus exposure and HLA in healthy donors. It was with 60 Vbeta and 13 Jbeta primers that the PCR ran. Measured with immunoSEQ multiplex PCR; TCRdb has only the in-frame clones, and not every one. This repertoire shows approximately 110,000 clones, roughly 74% found once; its top ten account for about 4%. The sample consisted of PBMCs. These receptors were taken from a woman aged 50 to 60 in good health and CMV-seropositive.

The chain couples TRBV4-1 to TRBJ1-3; a weak D match, TRBD1 (5 bases). Germline V gene data show CDR1 as MGHRA and CDR2 as YSYEKL. This CDR3 region has 15 residues. V lost 0 bases and J 2 bases, leaving 8 bases between the germline ends. The CDR3 loop reads CASSQDRRAGNTIYF. CDR3 DNA: TGCGCCAGCAGCCAAGATCGCAGGGCTGGAAACACCATATATTTT.

Of note for this clone: One junction end does not reproduce the germline sequence, and a read error may be involved. The J gene is TRBJ2-6, the V gene TRBV6-1, with D possibly matching TRBD1 (5 bases). The germline gives CDR1 MNHNS, CDR2 SASEGT. The CDR3 runs 16 residues. The CDR3 DNA sequence: TGTGCCAGCAGTGAGAGAGTAGGGTTTGGGGCTAACGTCCTGACTTTC. The encoded protein is CASSERVGFGANVLTF.

The chain is built from TRBV27 and TRBJ2-2; maybe TRBD1 (5 bases). This CDR3 has 14 amino acids. Germline V lookup: CDR1 MNHEY, CDR2 SMNVEV (reference sequence). Between the trimmed V and J ends, which lost 3 bases and 6 bases, there was a span of 11 bases. CDR3 nucleotide sequence: TGTGCCAGCAGTTTTGACAGTACGTCCGGGGAGCTGTTTTTT. Amino acids: CASSFDSTSGELFF.

The rearrangement joins TRBV9 to TRBJ1-5, with D tentatively TRBD1 (6 bases). Germline assignment: CDR1 SGDLS and CDR2 YYNGEE. The CDR3 is made up of 15 amino acids. V was clipped by 0 bases and J by 3 bases, with 10 bases between them. The DNA of the CDR3 is TGTGCCAGCAGCGTAGGGGACAACTTCAATCAGCCCCAGCATTTT. It specifies CASSVGDNFNQPQHF.

The V and J genes are TRBV5-6 and TRBJ2-5, with D perhaps matching TRBD1 (5 bases). The CDR3 contains 14 residues. V dropped 0 bases and J dropped 5 bases, with 11 bases sitting between them. Germline V gene sequence: CDR1 SGHDT, CDR2 YYEEEE. The CDR3 nucleotides are TGTGCCAGCAGCTTGGTGTCAGGGTTGGAGACCCAGTACTTC. Residues: CASSLVSGLETQYF.

This clone was observed a handful of times. The chain carries TRBV5-6 and TRBJ1-4; a weak D match, TRBD1 (6 bases). The germline V gene has CDR1 SGHDT and CDR2 YYEEEE. The CDR3 consists of 15 residues. V shed 1 base and J shed 3 bases, with 10 bases lying between them. CDR3 amino acids: CASSLSAGANEKLFF. The CDR3 nucleotides are TGTGCCAGCAGCTTGTCTGCAGGGGCTAATGAAAAACTGTTTTTT.

The chain is built from TRBV5-4 and TRBJ1-5; D uncertain. CDR3 length: 15 residues. The germline V gene has CDR1 SGHNT and CDR2 YYREEE (reference sequence). V was shortened by 2 bases and J by 4 bases, with 13 bases between the two germline ends. Written as DNA, the CDR3 is TGTGCCAGCAGCTTCCCGCCAGGCGGGAATCAGCCCCAGCATTTT. Protein: CASSFPPGGNQPQHF.

This chain joins TRBV10-3 and TRBJ2-7; TRBD2 aligns across 10 bases. J lost 2 bases, V lost 2 bases, and 3 bases had no gene match. The length of the CDR3 is 15 residues. Per the germline V gene, CDR1 is ENHRY and CDR2 is SYGVKD. CDR3 sequence reads: CAISETLAGAYEQYF. For the CDR3, the DNA is TGTGCCATCAGTGAGACTCTAGCGGGGGCCTACGAGCAGTACTTC.

The gene calls are TRBV5-5 and TRBJ1-1, with TRBD1 as a possible D gene (5 bases). Germline CDR1 is SGHKS and CDR2 is YYEKEE (reference sequence). V was trimmed by 4 bases and J by 4 bases, leaving 17 bases between them. This CDR3 contains 15 residues. CDR3 coding DNA: TGTGCCAGCAGCACCTTCGGAGGGGCGAGCACTGAAGCTTTCTTT. This sequence encodes CASSTFGGASTEAFF.

The rearrangement uses TRBV14 and TRBJ1-3, with TRBD1 identical over 7 bases. V dropped 1 base and J dropped 7; count of bases not matched to a gene: 7. Looked up from germline, CDR1 is SGHDN and CDR2 is FVKESK. The CDR3 has 15 amino acids. The CDR3 DNA reads TGTGCCAGCAGCCAAGCATTAGGGGGCTGGAACACCATATATTTT. It yields the protein CASSQALGGWNTIYF.

The gene calls are TRBV29-1 and TRBJ2-1, with 8 nucleotides matching TRBD1. The CDR3 contains 14 residues. The junction had 9 bases not matched to a gene; V was cut back by 5 bases and J by 6 bases. Germline loops: CDR1 SQVTM, CDR2 ANQGSEA. The CDR3 DNA reads TGCAGCGTTTCACAGGGGGGCTCAGGCAATGAGCAGTTCTTC. Residues: CSVSQGGSGNEQFF.

V is TRBV5-1 and J is TRBJ1-2; a possible D gene is TRBD1 (6 bases). Germline V gene data show CDR1 as SGHRS and CDR2 as YFSETQ. The CDR3 is made up of 16 amino acids. The germline V and J ends were trimmed by 0 bases and 0 bases, with 12 bases remaining between them. CDR3 coding DNA: TGCGCCAGCAGCTTGGGGACAGCAAATCCTAACTATGGCTACACCTTC. Protein sequence: CASSLGTANPNYGYTF.

The chain couples TRBV5-1 to TRBJ2-2; TRBD1 agrees at 11 bases. The CDR3 sequence is 17 residues long. V shed 2 bases and J 4 bases; nucleotides not matched to a gene: 7. From germline, CDR1 is SGHRS and CDR2 YFSETQ. The CDR3, as DNA: TGCGCCAGCAGCTTATCCCCGGGACAGGGGGGCACCGGGGAGCTGTTTTTT. This sequence encodes CASSLSPGQGGTGELFF.

The chain is built from TRBV29-1 and TRBJ2-5; D not certain. The CDR3 spans 13 residues. Germline V gene lookup returns CDR1 SQVTM and CDR2 ANQGSEA. Trimming cost V 1 base and J 7 bases, with 13 bases left between them. The CDR3 DNA follows: TGCAGCGTTGAAGTCTCTGCAGGAAGGACCCAGTACTTC. Its protein is CSVEVSAGRTQYF.

Notes on this clone: Other DNA sequences in the same sample also yield this CDR3. The chain links TRBV18 to TRBJ1-2; 7 positions match TRBD1. Trimming cost V 2 bases and J 3 bases; bases outside gene matches: 0. The CDR3 consists of 13 residues. CDR1 and CDR2 from the germline V gene are KGHSH and LQKENI. In DNA, the CDR3 is TGTGCCAGCTCACCAGACAGGGACTATGGCTACACCTTC. This sequence encodes CASSPDRDYGYTF. The complete variable domain, with remaining parts taken from reference TRBV18 and TRBJ1-2, reads NAGVMQNPRHLVRRRGQEARLRCSPMKGHSHVYWYRQLPEEGLKFMVYLQKENIIDESGMPKERFSAEFPKEGPSILRIQQVVRGDSAAYFCASSPDRDYGYTFGSGTRLTVV.

V gene TRBV19 combines with J gene TRBJ1-2; D is possibly TRBD1 (5 bases). The V gene's germline CDR1 is LNHDA and CDR2 SQIVND (reference sequence). The V gene lost 8 bases and the J gene lost 7 bases, with 20 bases spanning the gap. The CDR3 is 14 residues long. CDR3 protein: CASRGGGGRIGYTF. The CDR3 DNA follows: TGTGCCAGTCGAGGCGGCGGGGGGAGGATTGGCTACACCTTC.

This chain links TRBV7-2 with TRBJ2-1; 13 nucleotides match TRBD2. J was trimmed by 10 bases and V by 1 base; bases with no gene match: 4. The CDR3 length is 15 residues. The germline CDR1 and CDR2 sequences are SGHTA and FQGNSA. DNA of the CDR3: TGTGCCAGCAGCTTAGGACTAGCGGGGGGAGTCGAGCAGTTCTTC. This sequence encodes CASSLGLAGGVEQFF.

The gene calls are TRBV7-8 and TRBJ2-1; TRBD2 matches at 13 bases. CDR3 size: 17 residues. Germline CDR1 SGHVS, CDR2 FQNEAQ. V lost 8 bases and J lost 6; bases outside the gene matches: 13. The DNA of the CDR3 is TGTGCCAGCCTGGTTGCTCCGGGGACTAGCGGGGTCAATGAGCAGTTCTTC. This codes for CASLVAPGTSGVNEQFF. Looking up the rest from reference TRBV7-8 and TRBJ2-1 gives the full variable domain: GAGVSQSPRYKVAKRGQDVALRCDPISGHVSLFWYQQALGQGPEFLTYFQNEAQLDKSGLPSDRFFAERPEGSVSTLKIQRTQQEDSAVYLCASLVAPGTSGVNEQFFGPGTRLTVL.